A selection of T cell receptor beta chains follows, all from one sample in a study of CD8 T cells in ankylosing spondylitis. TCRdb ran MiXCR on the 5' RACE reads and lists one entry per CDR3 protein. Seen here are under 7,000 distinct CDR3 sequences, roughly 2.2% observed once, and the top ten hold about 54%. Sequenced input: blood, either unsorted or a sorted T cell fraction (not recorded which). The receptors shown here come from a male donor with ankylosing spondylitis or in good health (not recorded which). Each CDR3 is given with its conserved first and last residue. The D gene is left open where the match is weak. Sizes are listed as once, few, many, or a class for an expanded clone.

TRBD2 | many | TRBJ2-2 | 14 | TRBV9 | CASSGSGISGELFF | TGTGCCAGCAGCGGTAGCGGGATCAGCGGGGAGCTGTTTTTT
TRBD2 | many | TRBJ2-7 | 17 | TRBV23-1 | CASSQSTSGLPRYEQYF | TGCGCCAGCAGTCAATCGACTAGCGGCCTTCCCAGGTACGAGCAGTACTTC
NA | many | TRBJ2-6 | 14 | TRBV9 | CASNPGTGANVLTF | TGTGCCAGCAACCCAGGCACTGGGGCCAACGTCCTGACTTTC
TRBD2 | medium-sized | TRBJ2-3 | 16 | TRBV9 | CASSVGAGEATDTQYF | TGTGCCAGCAGCGTTGGGGCGGGAGAGGCCACAGATACGCAGTATTTT
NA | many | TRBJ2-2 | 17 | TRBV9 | CASSDERARTFTGELFF | TGTGCCAGCAGCGACGAACGGGCCAGGACTTTTACCGGGGAGCTGTTTTTT
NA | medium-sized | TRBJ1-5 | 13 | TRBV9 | CASSVAGAQPQHF | TGTGCCAGCAGCGTAGCTGGGGCTCAGCCCCAGCATTTT
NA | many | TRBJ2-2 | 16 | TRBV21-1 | CASSTPGQGFPGELFF | TGTGCCAGCAGCACTCCGGGACAGGGGTTTCCCGGGGAGCTGTTTTTT
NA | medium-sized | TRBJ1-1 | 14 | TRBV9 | CASSVGHLNTEAFF | TGTGCCAGCAGCGTAGGGCATCTGAACACTGAAGCTTTCTTT
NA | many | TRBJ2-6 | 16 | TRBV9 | CASSLTGSSGANVLTF | TGTGCCAGCAGCTTAACAGGAAGCTCTGGGGCCAACGTCCTGACTTTC
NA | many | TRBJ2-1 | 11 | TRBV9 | CASSRGNEQFF | TGTGCCAGCAGCAGAGGGAATGAGCAGTTCTTC
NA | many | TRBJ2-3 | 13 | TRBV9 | CASSGSITDTQYF | TGTGCCAGCAGCGGTTCTATCACAGATACGCAGTATTTT
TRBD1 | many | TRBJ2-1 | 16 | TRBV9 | CASSVAGGGEYNEQFF | TGTGCCAGCAGCGTAGCAGGGGGTGGGGAGTACAATGAGCAGTTCTTC
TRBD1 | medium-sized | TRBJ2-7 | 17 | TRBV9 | CASSARTGEYSSYEQYF | TGTGCCAGCAGCGCCCGGACAGGGGAATATAGCTCCTACGAGCAGTACTTC
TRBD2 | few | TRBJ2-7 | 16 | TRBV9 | CASSVAGLAGAYEQYF | TGTGCCAGCAGCGTAGCGGGGCTAGCGGGGGCCTACGAGCAGTACTTC